The 20 T cell receptor beta chains in this list originate from one sample, sequenced in a study of cytomegalovirus exposure and HLA in healthy donors. Vbeta (60) and Jbeta (13) primers were used in the PCR. This table comes from immunoSEQ multiplex PCR, and its TCRdb copy is limited to in-frame clones, with some not included. Among under 150,000 clones listed, around 77% were seen once. The specimen was PBMCs. These receptors were collected from a woman aged 25 to 45 in good health and CMV-seropositive.

The genes are TRBV2 and TRBJ1-1; unclear D gene. V lost 2 bases, J lost 2 bases, and 12 bases lay in between. Germline V gene data show CDR1 as SNHLY and CDR2 as FYNNEI. This CDR3 is built from 15 residues. The CDR3 reads CASSERVGKNTEAFF. The DNA of the CDR3 is TGTGCCAGCAGTGAACGGGTCGGGAAAAACACTGAAGCTTTCTTT. The full variable domain, rest sourced from reference TRBV2 and TRBJ1-1, is EPEVTQTPSHQVTQMGQEVILRCVPISNHLYFYWYRQILGQKVEFLVSFYNNEISEKSEIFDDQFSVERPDGSNFTLKIRSTKLEDSAMYFCASSERVGKNTEAFFGQGTRLTVV.

The gene calls are TRBV6-1 and TRBJ2-7; the D gene is possibly TRBD2 (6 bases). Germline V gene data show CDR1 as MNHNS and CDR2 as SASEGT. This CDR3 is 13 amino acids long. The germline V and J ends were trimmed by 7 bases and 8 bases, with 18 bases remaining between them. The CDR3: CASTGVMGEKQYF. DNA of the CDR3: TGTGCCAGCACGGGAGTTATGGGGGAGAAGCAGTACTTC.

V gene TRBV5-4 combines with J gene TRBJ2-1; 9 bases are shared with TRBD2. The CDR3 consists of 16 residues. The germline gives CDR1 SGHNT, CDR2 YYREEE (reference sequence). J lost 10 bases, V lost 4 bases, and 15 bases had no gene match. Here the CDR3 reads CASSTWTSDKGLEQFF. The CDR3 DNA is TGTGCCAGCAGCACCTGGACTAGCGATAAGGGTTTGGAGCAGTTCTTC.

V usage is TRBV6-1 and J usage is TRBJ2-6; D is possibly TRBD1 (5 bases). The V gene lost 6 bases and the J gene lost 1 base, with 7 bases spanning the gap. From germline, CDR1 is MNHNS and CDR2 SASEGT. This CDR3 comprises 14 residues. Here the CDR3 DNA reads TGTGCCAGCAGAGGGGCATCTGGGGCCAACGTCCTGACTTTC. Its translation is CASRGASGANVLTF.

This chain joins TRBV2 and TRBJ2-7; a weak D match, TRBD2 (6 bases). Germline values: CDR1 SNHLY, CDR2 FYNNEI. The CDR3 is 13 residues long. Trimming took off 8 bases at V and 0 bases at J, with 11 bases between the two ends. CDR3 nucleotides: TGTGCCAGCGTGGGACTGCTCTCCTACGAGCAGTACTTC. Its translation is CASVGLLSYEQYF.

This clone occurred once. The junction shows a germline mismatch at one end, possibly a read error. This rearrangement joins TRBV4-2 to TRBJ2-3; tentative D call: TRBD1 (5 bases). The CDR3 covers 13 residues. Germline assignment: CDR1 LGHNA and CDR2 YNFKEQ. CDR3 sequence: CASSQDWGASTLF. Written as DNA, the CDR3 is TGTGCCAGCAGCCAAGATTGGGGCGCGTCAACCCTCTTT.

This clone showed up just once. The chain carries TRBV6-5 and TRBJ2-7; TRBD2 is a possible D gene (5 bases). CDR1 MNHEY and CDR2 SVGAGI come from the germline V gene. The CDR3 is 13 residues long. V was shortened by 6 bases and J by 6 bases, with 15 bases between the two germline ends. The CDR3 coding sequence is TGTGCCAGCAGCGAGGGCCTAGGAGGCGAGCAGTACTTC. Its protein is CASSEGLGGEQYF.

The rearrangement joins TRBV5-1 to TRBJ2-2; 7 bases fit TRBD1. With 4 bases clipped from V and 5 bases from J, the junction kept 5 bases outside the gene matches. CDR3 length equals 14 residues. CDR1 is SGHRS and CDR2 is YFSETQ in the germline V gene. As DNA, the CDR3 is TGCGCCAGCAGCGCACAGGGGCAGACCGGGGAGCTGTTTTTT. Amino acid sequence: CASSAQGQTGELFF.

This clone was observed a single time. The chain carries TRBV7-2 and TRBJ2-2; no clear D. V was pared by 4 bases and J by 1 base, with 7 bases between. The germline gives CDR1 SGHTA, CDR2 FQGNSA. The CDR3 has 14 residues. The CDR3 protein is CASSSQVNTGELFF. The DNA of the CDR3 is TGTGCCAGCAGCTCGCAGGTGAACACCGGGGAGCTGTTTTTT. The full variable domain, rest sourced from reference TRBV7-2 and TRBJ2-2, is GAGVSQSPSNKVTEKGKDVELRCDPISGHTALYWYRQSLGQGLEFLIYFQGNSAPDKSGLPSDRFSAERTGGSVSTLTIQRTQQEDSAVYLCASSSQVNTGELFFGEGSRLTVL.

The rearrangement uses TRBV6-5 and TRBJ1-5; D call uncertain. The length of the CDR3 is 14 residues. V was clipped by 6 bases and J by 0 bases, with 9 bases between them. Germline V gives CDR1 MNHEY, CDR2 SVGAGI. The CDR3 sequence: CASREGYSNQPQHF. Written as DNA, the CDR3 is TGTGCCAGCAGAGAGGGTTATAGCAATCAGCCCCAGCATTTT.

V gene TRBV7-8 combines with J gene TRBJ1-5; a weak D match, TRBD1 (6 bases). Germline CDR1 SGHVS, CDR2 FQNEAQ. CDR3 length: 16 amino acids. V was trimmed by 3 bases and J by 7 bases, leaving 19 bases between them. CDR3 DNA sequence: TGTGCCAGCAGCTTCTCCACAGGGTGGGGTCTCCAGCCCCAGCATTTT. Its protein is CASSFSTGWGLQPQHF.

V is TRBV5-6 and J is TRBJ1-3; D may be TRBD1 (5 bases). V shed 1 base and J shed 0 bases, with 5 bases lying between them. Germline CDR1 is SGHDT and CDR2 is YYEEEE. The CDR3 has 14 residues. The CDR3 DNA follows: TGTGCCAGCAGCTTGCAGGGCTCTGGAAACACCATATATTTT. Amino acid sequence: CASSLQGSGNTIYF.

The chain employs TRBV29-1 and TRBJ2-5, with TRBD1 matching over 8 bases. The better agreement between TRBJ2-7 and the DNA end casts doubt on the J call. The germline CDR1 and CDR2 sequences are SQVTM and ANQGSEA. This CDR3 spans 12 amino acids. The CDR3 region is CSVEPGGGEQYF. The CDR3 DNA reads as TGCAGCGTTGAGCCAGGGGGCGGCGAGCAGTACTTC.

This clone was counted once. The genes are TRBV6-1 and TRBJ2-5; maybe TRBD1 (5 bases). CDR3 length equals 14 residues. Looked up from germline, CDR1 is MNHNS and CDR2 is SASEGT. With 3 bases removed from V and 1 base from J, the gap between germline ends came to 9 bases. The CDR3 DNA reads TGTGCCAGCAGTGATTCAGACAGCCAAGAGACCCAGTACTTC. Protein product: CASSDSDSQETQYF.

The rearrangement links TRBV7-9 to TRBJ2-6; 8 nucleotides match TRBD1. Germline V lookup: CDR1 SEHNR, CDR2 FQNEAQ (reference sequence). The CDR3 spans 15 residues. V gave up 5 bases and J gave up 2 bases; unmatched junction bases: 2. The CDR3 coding sequence is TGTGCCAGCAGCCAGACAGGGGCTGGGGCCAACGTCCTGACTTTC. The encoded protein is CASSQTGAGANVLTF.

This rearrangement joins TRBV30 to TRBJ1-3, with 9 nucleotides matching TRBD1. This CDR3 is 14 amino acids long. Germline V CDR1 and CDR2: GTSNPN, SVGIG (reference sequence). With V trimmed by 4 bases and J by 4 bases, 5 bases remained unmatched. CDR3 residues: CAWIDRGSGNTIYF. The CDR3 DNA follows: TGTGCCTGGATCGACAGGGGGTCGGGAAACACCATATATTTT.

The V and J genes are TRBV5-6 and TRBJ2-5; the D gene is possibly TRBD1 (6 bases). This CDR3 contains 16 residues. Germline CDR1 SGHDT, CDR2 YYEEEE. V lost 4 bases and J lost 0, with 16 bases in between. The CDR3 is CASSPTLGTYQETQYF. In DNA, the CDR3 is TGTGCCAGCAGCCCCACCCTTGGGACATACCAAGAGACCCAGTACTTC.

J is TRBJ1-4 and V is TRBV19; the D is unclear. V was cut by 5 bases and J by 7 bases, with 8 bases left in between. CDR1 LNHDA and CDR2 SQIVND come from the germline V gene (reference sequence). CDR3 size: 12 residues. CDR3 sequence reads: CASSPPGEKLFF. The CDR3 coding sequence is TGTGCCAGTAGTCCCCCCGGTGAAAAACTGTTTTTT.

V and J are TRBV9 and TRBJ2-3, with 7 bases lining up with TRBD1. Germline V gene lookup returns CDR1 SGDLS and CDR2 YYNGEE. The CDR3 contains 15 residues. V was pared by 3 bases and J by 5 bases, with 9 bases of the junction left unmatched. The CDR3 DNA reads TGTGCCAGCAGCGGTCTAAGGGGGCTAGGAGATACGCAGTATTTT. It yields the protein CASSGLRGLGDTQYF.

The V call is TRBV19, the J call TRBJ1-2; D is uncertain. Germline V lookup: CDR1 LNHDA, CDR2 SQIVND (reference sequence). V lost 7 bases to trimming and J lost 1 base, with 10 bases between them. The CDR3 is made up of 13 amino acids. In DNA form, the CDR3 reads TGTGCCAGTATGGCGGGAGATAACTATGGCTACACCTTC. Translation: CASMAGDNYGYTF.